This T cell receptor (beta chain) originates from a study of T cell changes during pregnancy in multiple sclerosis. V lost 8 bases and J lost 7; bases outside the gene matches: 17. CDR3 length equals 16 residues. Germline CDR1 reads GTSNPN; CDR2 reads SVGIG (reference sequence). Repertoires were generated with immunoSEQ multiplex PCR, while TCRdb's copy carries only in-frame clones and drops some. Found here are around 62,000 clones, nearly 90% of them singletons; the top ten hold about 2.7%. The rearrangement links TRBV30 to TRBJ1-4, with 9 bases matching TRBD1. The TCR originated in a female donor with multiple sclerosis, enrolled in a pregnancy study. The sample here was peripheral blood, taken in the first trimester of pregnancy. As DNA, the CDR3 is TGTGCCGCCATACAGGGGGCGGATTCCGGGGGTGAAAAACTGTTTTTT. This sequence encodes CAAIQGADSGGEKLFF.